This T cell receptor (beta chain) is drawn from a study of blood T cells in healthy people across ages (dated by TCRdb to about 2015). Background for the entire study: In model experiments, template switching captured about one uniquely barcoded TCR beta cDNA molecule for every two T cells. To track age-related changes in TCR beta repertoire diversity, the study relied on deep sequencing normalized with unique cDNA molecular identifiers. The donors were divided into four age groups: young (average approximately 15 years), middle-aged (under 40), aged (about 62) and long-lived (about 79). To avoid experimental bias, donors of different ages were distributed randomly across sequencing lanes. For two donors (one aged 18 to 30 and one aged 80 or older), the study analyzed two additional independent replicas of 1 million unique cDNA reads from the same blood draw. General conclusions and limits of the study: Conclusive comparison of naive and antigen-experienced compartments was prevented by the profiling of bulk unsorted PBMCs. Total diversity estimates from one million sequenced T cells were considered lower bounds and underestimates. Compared with the aged group, the long-lived group had more naive CD4+ T cells, fewer expanded clones and increased TCR diversity, suggesting age selection. Because donor CMV infection status was unknown, age-related changes in expanded clonotypes were potentially confounded. Observed TCR beta diversity correlated strongly with the percentage of naive T cells measured by flow cytometry. As age increased, observed TCR beta diversity per million T cells dropped in a roughly linear way, and a significant reduction was already evident by age about 40.

As regards this clonotype: This clone's antigen is unknown. Base quality data are lacking; no much larger clone is found one base away.

Systemically healthy Caucasian individuals from Russia, 35 to 40 in total and aged roughly 6 to 100 years, were included as donors. Each donor gave roughly 11 milliliters of peripheral blood, drawn into EDTA-treated Vacutainer tubes. Ficoll-Paque density-gradient centrifugation was used to isolate PBMCs, with at least 6 million per sample. Total RNA was extracted from PBMCs with Trizol reagent, with at least 6 micrograms obtained per sample. For every donor, an aliquot of PBMCs went through flow cytometry to measure the percentages of naive CD45RAhigh/CD27high T cells. The library was prepared using 5' RACE. The data were produced on an Illumina HiSeq 2500. A second PCR of about 6 to 12 cycles was run with a J-beta primer mix and a sample-barcoded 5' primer. A template-switch 5' adaptor carrying 12 random nucleotides introduced a unique molecular identifier onto each TCR beta cDNA molecule. Each sample yielded at least 2.5 million CDR3-containing paired-end reads. First-strand cDNA was synthesized from all RNA with the Mint cDNA synthesis kit, primed by a TRBC-specific oligonucleotide. Following uracil-DNA glycosylase treatment, all cDNA underwent a first 18-cycle PCR with the universal primers M1SS and BC2_uni_R. As for the original processing: Normalization of each sample was performed by random selection of 1 million high-quality reads, each carrying a distinct molecular identifier. Reads with shared molecular identifiers were discarded instead of being binned into consensus sequences. CDR3 identification, clonotype clustering and error correction used MiTCR with a Q25 quality threshold and the strictest error-elimination algorithm. A nonparametric unseen species model with Euler transformation was used to estimate lower-bound total TCR beta diversity. Clones were called with MiXCR by TCRdb after fastp trimmed the public reads at Q25, and only in-frame beta chains were retained. When rows share a CDR3 protein, they turn into one entry using the most common DNA and genes. These V and J calls originate from TCRdb's pipeline instead of the authors' own analysis. The sample contains approximately 790,000 distinct CDR3 sequences, around 68% of them found a single time. The ten largest clones add up to 25% to 35% of the sample.

The receptor was derived from a man aged 25-45 years in good health. Sequencing was done on a sample of blood.

CDR3 region: CASSYSIGTVSYNEQFF. The sequence in DNA is TGTGCCAGCAGTTACTCGATAGGGACCGTGTCCTACAATGAGCAGTTCTTC. The rearrangement combines TRBV6-2 or TRBV6-3 with TRBJ2-1; the D call is possibly TRBD1 or TRBD2, each sharing 5 bases. The cysteine opens and the phenylalanine closes a CDR3 of 17 amino acids. The read is trimmed to its CDR3 DNA, 51 bases read in frame from base 1. The CDR1 and CDR2 encoded by the germline V gene are MNHEY and SVGEGT. V is cut by 0 bases and J by 1 base, and the space between the germline ends is 13 bases.